The next 12 T cell receptor beta chains were all read from a single sample in a study of T cells in Graves' hyperthyroidism and ophthalmopathy. RNA transcripts provided the source from which TCR beta CDR3 regions were amplified. With the HTBI primer set, the TCR CDR3 went through a first round of RT-PCR. TCRdb called the multiplex PCR reads again in MiXCR, with one record for every CDR3 protein. Here the sample spans about 740,000 distinct CDR3 sequences, about 15% being singletons. Sequenced input: blood. The receptor source for this set is a woman younger than 30 with Graves' hyperthyroidism.

This clonotype was seen a handful of times. The rearrangement joins TRBV29-1 to TRBJ1-1, with no clear D. This CDR3 is 13 amino acids long. Germline CDR1 SQVTM, CDR2 ANQGSEA. V was shortened by 1 base and J by 0 bases, with 6 bases between the two germline ends. CDR3 sequence (DNA): TGCAGCGTTGAAGCAGAGATGAACACTGAAGCTTTCTTT. This gives the protein CSVEAEMNTEAFF.

At least ten counts were recorded for this clonotype. The chain couples TRBV18 to TRBJ2-3; perhaps TRBD2 as D (5 bases). Per the germline V gene, CDR1 is KGHSH and CDR2 is LQKENI. Trimming cost V 1 base and J 0 bases, with 8 bases left between them. The CDR3 length is 15 residues. The CDR3 loop is CASSPLATSTDTQYF. DNA for the CDR3: TGTGCCAGCTCACCACTAGCGACTAGCACAGATACGCAGTATTTT. The entire variable domain, with the rest obtained from reference TRBV18 and TRBJ2-3, is as follows: NAGVMQNPRHLVRRRGQEARLRCSPMKGHSHVYWYRQLPEEGLKFMVYLQKENIIDESGMPKERFSAEFPKEGPSILRIQQVVRGDSAAYFCASSPLATSTDTQYFGPGTRLTVL.

This clonotype was counted between two and nine times. The rearrangement joins TRBV7-2 to TRBJ2-2, with 7 bases that match TRBD2. The V segment lost 7 bases and the J segment 8 bases; nucleotides outside the gene matches: 10. Germline CDR1 SGHTA, CDR2 FQGNSA. There are 14 residues in the CDR3. Here the CDR3 DNA reads TGTGCCAGCAACCACCGCGGGGGTCCTGGGGAGCTGTTTTTT. This sequence encodes CASNHRGGPGELFF.

The genes are TRBV5-1 and TRBJ2-7; possible D gene TRBD1, 6 bases. Germline V gives CDR1 SGHRS, CDR2 YFSETQ. Trimming took 4 bases from V and 1 from J, leaving 18 bases between them. The CDR3 is made up of 16 amino acids. CDR3 DNA sequence: TGCGCCAGCAGCCAACAGTTTCAAGGACAGTCCTACGAGCAGTACTTC. It yields the protein CASSQQFQGQSYEQYF.

The chain uses TRBV2 and TRBJ2-1; 11 nucleotides line up with TRBD2. This CDR3 contains 16 residues. CDR1 SNHLY and CDR2 FYNNEI come from the germline V gene. The V and J ends lost 7 bases and 0 bases, in that order; junction bases with no gene match: 5. In nucleotides, the CDR3 is TGTGCCAGCATTTCGACTAGCGGGAACTCCTACAATGAGCAGTTCTTC. It codes for CASISTSGNSYNEQFF.

The V and J genes are TRBV6-4 and TRBJ2-5, with 10 bases matching TRBD1. Germline V gives CDR1 MRHNA, CDR2 SNTAGT. The junction had 16 bases not matched to a gene; V was cut back by 7 bases and J by 5 bases. The CDR3 loop spans 17 amino acids. CDR3 in amino acids: CASTRNLRQGAWETQYF. Here the CDR3 DNA reads TGTGCCAGCACCAGGAACCTCCGACAGGGGGCTTGGGAGACCCAGTACTTC.

This chain uses TRBV7-6 with TRBJ2-5, with 10 nucleotides matching TRBD2. The ends lost 4 bases at V and 5 bases at J; junction bases unmatched: 10. The CDR3 spans 16 residues. CDR1 SGHVS and CDR2 FNYEAQ come from the germline V gene. CDR3 region: CASSSLAGDQRETQYF. CDR3 bases: TGTGCCAGCAGCTCGCTAGCGGGAGATCAGCGGGAGACCCAGTACTTC. Complete variable domain (other parts from reference TRBV7-6 and TRBJ2-5): GAGVSQSPRYKVTKRGQDVALRCDPISGHVSLYWYRQALGQGPEFLTYFNYEAQQDKSGLPNDRFSAERPEGSISTLTIQRTEQRDSAMYRCASSSLAGDQRETQYFGPGTRLLVL.

A few counts support this clonotype. This chain links TRBV24-1 with TRBJ2-5; 8 positions match TRBD2. The V and J ends lost 1 base and 5 bases, in that order; junction bases with no gene match: 11. The CDR3 has 17 amino acids. Germline assignment: CDR1 KGHDR and CDR2 SFDVKD. The CDR3 DNA is TGTGCCACCAGTGATTTCGAGAGAAGCGGGAGAACGGAGACCCAGTACTTC. It specifies CATSDFERSGRTETQYF.

This clonotype has just a few counts. J is TRBJ2-5 and V is TRBV7-9; 10 bases map to TRBD2. With 4 bases clipped from V and 2 bases from J, the junction kept 4 bases outside the gene matches. Germline V CDR1 and CDR2: SEHNR, FQNEAQ (reference sequence). The CDR3 spans 15 residues. The CDR3 is CASSSSGSWQETQYF. The CDR3, as DNA: TGTGCCAGCAGCTCTAGCGGGAGTTGGCAAGAGACCCAGTACTTC.

The gene calls are TRBV12-3 or TRBV12-4 and TRBJ2-1; 10 nucleotides match TRBD2. The CDR3 consists of 17 residues. The V and J ends lost 6 bases and 4 bases, in that order; junction bases with no gene match: 12. For the CDR3, the DNA is TGTGCCAGCAGCCAACCCAGGACTAGCGGACAATACAATGAGCAGTTCTTC. This gives the protein CASSQPRTSGQYNEQFF.

At least ten counts were recorded for this clonotype. The chain employs TRBV10-3 and TRBJ2-7, with D possibly matching TRBD2 (5 bases). The germline V and J ends were trimmed by 3 bases and 0 bases, with 12 bases remaining between them. Germline V gene sequence: CDR1 ENHRY, CDR2 SYGVKD. The CDR3 length is 15 residues. Here the CDR3 reads CAISDIASSSYEQYF. Written as DNA, the CDR3 is TGTGCCATCAGTGATATAGCGTCGAGCTCCTACGAGCAGTACTTC.

On this clonotype: This may be a read error, as it is one base from a much larger clone. The rearrangement links TRBV7-2 to TRBJ2-5; no clear D. The CDR3 has 14 amino acids. Germline CDR1 is SGHTA and CDR2 is FQGNSA. V lost 1 base to trimming and J lost 5 bases, with 11 bases between them. As DNA, the CDR3 is TGTGCCAGCAGCTTAGTCAGTCCTCAGGAGACCCAGTACTTC. Translation: CASSLVSPQETQYF.